The present entry profiles one T cell receptor beta chain with its context. Its target is not known. Sorted T cells were CFSE-labeled and cultured 5 days with allogeneic regulatory or mature dendritic cells at 1:10. Naive CD45RA+ and memory CD45RO+ CD4+ or CD8+ T cells were FACS-sorted. This sample is drawn from a study of regulatory dendritic cells for organ transplantation. TCRdb keeps only in-frame clones here, not all; method: immunoSEQ multiplex PCR. The sample shows 6,000 to 8,500 clones, approximately 67% of them seen only once. CDR1 is SGHVS and CDR2 is FNYEAQ in the germline V gene. Trimming cost V 5 bases and J 2 bases, with 12 bases left between them. The CDR3 runs to 14 residues. Study-wide findings and caveats: Memory CD8+ clonal expansion seemed more limited with regulatory than mature dendritic cells. Of resting T cell subsets, memory CD8+ had the most alloreactive clonotypes. Naive T cells showed high diversity, memory cells less, memory CD8+ least.

This chain connects TRBV7-6 to TRBJ2-5, with a weak D call TRBD2 (5 bases). Sequenced input: memory CD4+ T cells from blood cultured with dendritic cells. Subset in this sample: CD45RO+ memory T cells. This TCR came from a human donor in good health. CDR3 loop: CASSRTGFQETQYF. The CDR3, as DNA: TGTGCCAGCAGCCGTACGGGGTTTCAAGAGACCCAGTACTTC.